At least ten counts were recorded for the clone carrying this T cell receptor (beta chain). A single record per CDR3 protein comes from TCRdb applying MiXCR to the 5' RACE reads. The table lists tens of thousands of distinct CDR3 sequences, about 5.8% of them singletons. Deletions cut 6 bases from V and 9 bases from J, with 17 bases between. There are 13 residues in the CDR3. This specimen comes from a study of early T cells in non-severe SARS-CoV-2 infection. The sample consisted of whole blood. V is TRBV12-3 or TRBV12-4 and J is TRBJ1-2, with unresolved D. The TCR originated in an adult who was a healthcare worker with PCR-confirmed SARS-CoV-2 infection or an uninfected control (not recorded which). The CDR3 bases are TGTGCCAGCAGCACTACCGGGCAAGGAAGCTACACCTTC. Encoded protein: CASSTTGQGSYTF.